These T cell receptor beta chains were read from a single sample in a study of blood T cell repertoires in COVID-19. Here immunoSEQ multiplex PCR was the method, and the copy in TCRdb shows in-frame clones only, minus some. The sample includes 300,000 to 400,000 clones, under 95% seen only once; the top ten take 2.5% to 4%. The sequencing input was peripheral blood. The receptors stem from a woman under 30 who had recovered from COVID-19. The CDR3 runs from the conserved cysteine through the conserved F or W. D genes are given only for firm matches. A clone size is listed for some rows: how often the clone was seen (once, few, many), or a class if it is expanded.

J,D,length,size,V,DNA,CDR3
TRBJ2-1,TRBD1,17,NA,TRBV5-6,TGTGCCAGCAGCTTCCGTCGATACCGGGACAGGGCCTATGAGCAGTTCTTC,CASSFRRYRDRAYEQFF
TRBJ1-4,NA,13,NA,TRBV30,TGTGCCTGGAGGGGCACAGGGAATGAAAAACTGTTTTTT,CAWRGTGNEKLFF
TRBJ2-3,NA,16,NA,TRBV5-1,TGCGCCAGCAGCCAAGGCATCGGCAGGGGAACAGATACGCAGTATTTT,CASSQGIGRGTDTQYF
TRBJ2-3,NA,16,NA,TRBV5-4,TGTGCCAGCAGCACCCAAGGGGGAGTGGGCACAGATACGCAGTATTTT,CASSTQGGVGTDTQYF
TRBJ1-1,NA,12,NA,TRBV5-1,TGCGCCAGCAGTTTTTTAGGGGCTGAAGCTTTCTTT,CASSFLGAEAFF
TRBJ1-5,NA,15,NA,TRBV6-6,TGTGCCAGCAGTTACGTGGGGGCGCCATCAGAACCCCAGCATTTT,CASSYVGAPSEPQHF
TRBJ2-2,TRBD1,13,NA,TRBV5-1,TGCGCCAGCAGCTACAGGGGAACCGGGGAGCTGTTTTTT,CASSYRGTGELFF
TRBJ1-2,NA,14,NA,TRBV9,TGTGCCAGCAGCGTAGTGGGAGGGCTTCATGGCTACACCTTC,CASSVVGGLHGYTF
TRBJ2-3,NA,14,NA,TRBV6-2/TRBV6-3,TGTGCCAGCAGTTACTCTCGGGGCACAGATACGCAGTATTTT,CASSYSRGTDTQYF
TRBJ2-2,NA,15,NA,TRBV6-5,TGTGCCAGCAGTTACTCGAGGCAGAACACCGGGGAGCTGTTTTTT,CASSYSRQNTGELFF
TRBJ2-5,TRBD2,16,NA,TRBV6-5,TGTGCCAGCAGTTCCTTGACTAGCGGGAGTAAGGAGACCCAGTACTTC,CASSSLTSGSKETQYF
TRBJ2-2,TRBD1,17,NA,TRBV7-2,TGTGCCAGCAGCTTAGATGTTGGGACAGCCAACACCGGGGAGCTGTTTTTT,CASSLDVGTANTGELFF
TRBJ1-2,TRBD1,14,NA,TRBV19,TGTGCCAGTAGTATTACAGGGGCGGGGTATGGCTACACCTTC,CASSITGAGYGYTF
TRBJ1-2,NA,13,NA,TRBV12-3/TRBV12-4,TGTGCCACCCTGGTACTCTGGGCCCATGGCTACACCTTC,CATLVLWAHGYTF
TRBJ2-2,NA,12,NA,TRBV29-1,TGCAGCGGACAGGAAGCCACCGGGGAGCTGTTTTTT,CSGQEATGELFF
TRBJ1-6,NA,14,NA,TRBV18,TGTGCCAGCTCACCACAGGGGGTGGGCTCACCCCTCCACTTT,CASSPQGVGSPLHF
TRBJ1-1,NA,11,NA,TRBV6-5,TGTGCCAGCAGCCAAGGGGGAGAAGCTTTCTTT,CASSQGGEAFF
TRBJ1-4,TRBD1,14,NA,TRBV27,TGTGCCAGCAGTTACAGGGGCTCTTATGAAAAACTGTTTTTT,CASSYRGSYEKLFF
TRBJ1-6,NA,15,NA,TRBV27,TGTGCCAGCAGTTACCGGGACAACTATAATTCACCCCTCCACTTT,CASSYRDNYNSPLHF
TRBJ1-5,NA,15,NA,TRBV19,TGTGCCAGTGAACGACAGAAGTATAGCAATCAGCCCCAGCATTTT,CASERQKYSNQPQHF
TRBJ1-3,NA,14,NA,TRBV25-1,TGTGCCAGCAGTTACAGGGCCTTTGGAAACACCATATATTTT,CASSYRAFGNTIYF
TRBJ1-3,NA,15,NA,TRBV30,TGTGCCTGGATGGGGGGGTTTAGCTCTGGAAACACCATATATTTT,CAWMGGFSSGNTIYF
TRBJ2-3,NA,15,NA,TRBV30,TGTGCCTGGAGTGTAGTGGCGGAAAGCACAGATACGCAGTATTTT,CAWSVVAESTDTQYF
TRBJ2-1,TRBD2,13,NA,TRBV2,TGTGCCAGCAGGGTGGGACTAAACAATGAGCAGTTCTTC,CASRVGLNNEQFF
TRBJ2-1,TRBD2,15,once,TRBV19,TGTGCCAGTAGTATCAGTAGCGGGGCCAACAATGAGCAGTTCTTC,CASSISSGANNEQFF
TRBJ1-2,NA,10,NA,TRBV10-3,TGTGCCGCCCGGGAGAGCGGCTACACCTTC,CAARESGYTF
TRBJ1-5,NA,16,NA,TRBV5-6,TGTGCCAGCAGCTTCTTAACGGACAGTAGCAATCAGCCCCAGCATTTT,CASSFLTDSSNQPQHF
TRBJ2-1,TRBD2,15,NA,TRBV19,TGTGCCAGTAGTAGGATAGCGGGCTCCTACAATGAGCAGTTCTTC,CASSRIAGSYNEQFF
TRBJ1-2,TRBD1,14,NA,TRBV5-1,TGCGCCAGCAGCCCCGACAGGGGATACTATGGCTACACCTTC,CASSPDRGYYGYTF
TRBJ1-2,TRBD1,16,NA,TRBV5-1,TGCGCCAGCAGCTTGGGGGACAGGAGAGCTAACTATGGCTACACCTTC,CASSLGDRRANYGYTF
TRBJ1-2,NA,12,NA,TRBV19,TGTGCCAGTAGTATATCCAGTTCGGGCTACACCTTC,CASSISSSGYTF
TRBJ2-3,TRBD2,17,NA,TRBV14,TGTGCCAGCAGCCAAAGACGGAGCGGGAGGGCCACGGATACGCAGTATTTT,CASSQRRSGRATDTQYF
TRBJ1-6,TRBD1,13,once,TRBV30,TGTGCCTGGCGGGACAGGGAAAATTCACCCCTCCACTTT,CAWRDRENSPLHF
TRBJ2-5,NA,15,NA,TRBV7-2,TGTGCCAGCAGCTTAGATTCGGCGGGGCAAGAGACCCAGTACTTC,CASSLDSAGQETQYF
TRBJ2-3,NA,12,NA,TRBV4-1,TGCGCCAGCAGCCCCCCTCTGGATACGCAGTATTTT,CASSPPLDTQYF
TRBJ1-5,TRBD1,17,NA,TRBV3-1/TRBV3-2,TGTGCCAGCAGCCAACCAGGACAGGATGATAGCAATCAGCCCCAGCATTTT,CASSQPGQDDSNQPQHF
TRBJ1-3,NA,15,NA,TRBV30,TGTGCCTGGAGTGTAGTGAGGAGCTCTGGAAACACCATATATTTT,CAWSVVRSSGNTIYF
TRBJ2-1,TRBD2,17,NA,TRBV4-1,TGCGCCAGCAGCCAAGTAATCGGGAGGAAATCCTACAATGAGCAGTTCTTC,CASSQVIGRKSYNEQFF
TRBJ2-3,NA,15,NA,TRBV4-1,TGCGCCAGCAGCCAGATGGACAGTGTGGCAGATACGCAGTATTTT,CASSQMDSVADTQYF
TRBJ1-5,TRBD1,13,NA,TRBV19,TGTGCCAGTAACCTAGGGGGCAGTCAGCCCCAGCATTTT,CASNLGGSQPQHF
TRBJ2-3,TRBD2,18,NA,TRBV10-3,TGTGCCATCAGTGAGACCCGGACTAGCGGCTTTTTCGCAGATACGCAGTATTTT,CAISETRTSGFFADTQYF